The 28 T cell receptor beta chains in this list originate from one sample, sequenced in a study of blood T cell repertoires in COVID-19. Sequenced by immunoSEQ multiplex PCR; TCRdb stores in-frame clones only, minus some. The table shows fewer than 200,000 clones, with about 88% occurring only once. Sequencing used PBMCs or T cells enriched from blood (not recorded which). The receptors originated from a woman aged 40 to 55 in a cohort exposed to, infected with or recovered from COVID-19 (not recorded which).

The CDR3 protein is CASSRAGVHYGYTF. CDR3 nucleotide sequence: TGTGCCAGCAGTCGGGCAGGGGTCCACTATGGCTACACCTTC. The chain carries TRBV6-2 or TRBV6-3 and TRBJ1-2; D may be TRBD1 (6 bases). Trimming cost V 5 bases and J 3 bases, with 13 bases left between them. Germline V lookup: CDR1 MNHEY, CDR2 SVGEGT. This CDR3 is built from 14 residues.

Comment on this clone: The identical CDR3 is also encoded by other nucleotide sequences in the sample. The chain carries TRBV12-3 or TRBV12-4 and TRBJ2-7, with no clear D. This CDR3 region has 12 residues. Trimming took off 6 bases at V and 0 bases at J, with 6 bases between the two ends. The DNA of the CDR3 is TGTGCCAGCAGCCCCGGCTCCTACGAGCAGTACTTC. Amino acid sequence: CASSPGSYEQYF.

This chain connects TRBV5-1 to TRBJ1-1; 8 bases match TRBD1. The germline CDR1 and CDR2 sequences are SGHRS and YFSETQ. This CDR3 has 16 residues. After removal of 2 bases from V and 7 bases from J, the junction contained 13 bases not matched to a gene. CDR3 sequence: CASSFLVAGGGGEAFF. As DNA, the CDR3 is TGCGCCAGCAGCTTCCTTGTGGCAGGGGGCGGCGGTGAAGCTTTCTTT.

J is TRBJ1-1 and V is TRBV7-8; 11 bases map to TRBD1. The V segment lost 5 bases and the J segment 5 bases; nucleotides outside the gene matches: 10. The CDR3 runs to 16 residues. Germline V CDR1 and CDR2: SGHVS, FQNEAQ. The CDR3 reads CASSAHRDRGGTEAFF. In DNA form, the CDR3 reads TGTGCCAGCAGCGCACACCGGGACAGGGGGGGAACTGAAGCTTTCTTT.

The chain carries TRBV28 and TRBJ1-5, with D unresolved. The V gene lost 3 bases and the J gene lost 5 bases, with 11 bases spanning the gap. This CDR3 contains 14 residues. The germline gives CDR1 MDHEN, CDR2 SYDVKM. The DNA of the CDR3 is TGTGCCAGCAGTTTCGTGTGGTCGGATCAGCCCCAGCATTTT. It translates to CASSFVWSDQPQHF.

The chain uses TRBV4-3 and TRBJ2-7; 9 nucleotides line up with TRBD2. Germline CDR1 is LGHNA and CDR2 is YSLEER. The CDR3 is 15 amino acids. V lost 6 bases, J lost 3 bases, and 9 bases stayed unmatched. The CDR3 reads CASSSGTSLVYEQYF. CDR3 in DNA: TGCGCCAGCAGTTCCGGGACTAGCCTCGTCTACGAGCAGTACTTC.

This clone has a handful of counts. The J gene is TRBJ1-2, the V gene TRBV11-3; 7 bases fit TRBD1. This CDR3 region has 14 residues. The trim removed 5 bases at V and 4 bases at J, leaving 7 bases unmatched. CDR1 and CDR2 (germline): SGHNT, YENEEA. The CDR3 spells CASSLGDSLYGYTF. The CDR3 region has the DNA TGTGCCAGCAGCCTAGGGGACAGCCTCTATGGCTACACCTTC.

V and J are TRBV29-1 and TRBJ2-1; no definite D call. CDR1 is SQVTM and CDR2 is ANQGSEA in the germline V gene. The CDR3 runs 15 residues. The germline V and J ends were trimmed by 5 bases and 6 bases, with 20 bases remaining between them. CDR3 DNA sequence: TGCAGCGTTCGGCCTAGGATCGATCGGGTCAATGAGCAGTTCTTC. Its translation: CSVRPRIDRVNEQFF.

This CDR3 is CASSQEPPRYEKLFF. The CDR3 DNA is TGCGCCAGCAGTCAAGAGCCCCCACGGTATGAAAAACTGTTTTTT. The chain is built from TRBV23-1 and TRBJ1-4; D call uncertain. Being an ORF, TRBV23-1 has a function that is uncertain. Trimming pared 2 bases from V and 6 bases from J, leaving 13 bases between. The CDR3 extends over 15 amino acids.

This chain connects TRBV6-4 to TRBJ1-1; 7 nucleotides match TRBD1. Germline lookup yields CDR1 MRHNA and CDR2 SNTAGT. This CDR3 is 17 amino acids long. V dropped 2 bases and J dropped 5; count of bases not matched to a gene: 14. CDR3 bases: TGTGCCAGCAGTGACCCCACCGAGACAGGGATGAGGACTGAAGCTTTCTTT. Residues: CASSDPTETGMRTEAFF.

This chain links TRBV7-2 with TRBJ1-6, with 7 nucleotides matching TRBD1. Losses at the gene ends were 8 bases for V and 10 bases for J; bases not matched to a gene: 8. The CDR3 runs to 13 residues. Germline values: CDR1 SGHTA, CDR2 FQGNSA. For the CDR3, the DNA is TGTGCCAGCTCCAGAGACAGGGAATCACCCCTCCACTTT. This sequence encodes CASSRDRESPLHF.

The chain uses TRBV28 and TRBJ1-3; 7 bases align to TRBD1. The CDR3 has 16 amino acids. With 5 bases clipped from V and 2 bases from J, the junction kept 9 bases outside the gene matches. The germline CDR1 and CDR2 sequences are MDHEN and SYDVKM. CDR3 sequence: CASSKGTEETGNTIYF. The CDR3 DNA reads as TGTGCCAGCAGTAAGGGGACAGAAGAAACTGGAAACACCATATATTTT.

This chain uses TRBV27 with TRBJ2-6, with unresolved D. In germline, CDR1 is MNHEY, CDR2 SMNVEV (reference sequence). Trimming took 0 bases from V and 4 from J, leaving 10 bases between them. The CDR3 is 16 residues long. CDR3 DNA sequence: TGTGCCAGCAGTTTATCGGCCGGGTCCGGGGCCAACGTCCTGACTTTC. Amino acid sequence: CASSLSAGSGANVLTF.

This clone was counted a single time. The chain links TRBV7-9 to TRBJ2-4; 8 bases match TRBD2. This CDR3 has 17 amino acids. CDR1 is SEHNR, CDR2 FQNEAQ, per germline (reference sequence). J was trimmed by 0 bases and V by 2 bases; bases with no gene match: 6. This chain's CDR3 is CASSLTSGGIAKNIQYF. CDR3 sequence (DNA): TGTGCCAGCAGCTTAACATCGGGGGGGATAGCCAAAAACATTCAGTACTTC.

The V gene is TRBV14, the J gene TRBJ1-1; 9 nucleotides align to TRBD1. With V trimmed by 3 bases and J by 0 bases, 8 bases remained unmatched. In germline, CDR1 is SGHDN, CDR2 FVKESK. The CDR3 covers 17 residues. CDR3 in amino acids: CASSQHGTGLMNTEAFF. The CDR3 DNA follows: TGTGCCAGCAGCCAGCACGGGACAGGGCTTATGAACACTGAAGCTTTCTTT.

The V call is TRBV7-6, the J call TRBJ1-4, with D unresolved. V was pared by 5 bases and J by 8 bases, with 18 bases between. Germline assignment: CDR1 SGHVS and CDR2 FNYEAQ. The CDR3 length is 15 residues. The CDR3 nucleotides are TGTGCCAGCAGCCACAGAAGCGTTCCGGGGGAAAAACTGTTTTTT. Its protein product is CASSHRSVPGEKLFF.

About this clone itself: Other DNA variants within this sample encode the same CDR3. The chain is built from TRBV5-6 and TRBJ1-4, with no clear D. The V gene lost 0 bases and the J gene lost 6 bases, with 6 bases spanning the gap. The CDR3 totals 13 residues. Germline CDR1 SGHDT, CDR2 YYEEEE. CDR3 residues: CASSLVQDEKLFF. For the CDR3, the DNA is TGTGCCAGCAGCTTGGTTCAGGATGAAAAACTGTTTTTT. Together with reference TRBV5-6 and TRBJ1-4, the CDR3 gives the full variable domain: DAGVTQSPTHLIKTRGQQVTLRCSPKSGHDTVSWYQQALGQGPQFIFQYYEEEERQRGNFPDRFSGHQFPNYSSELNVNALLLGDSALYLCASSLVQDEKLFFGSGTQLSVL.

This clone was seen only once. The rearrangement joins TRBV30 to TRBJ2-5; 7 bases are a match to TRBD2. J lost 3 bases, V lost 3 bases, and 4 bases had no gene match. The length of the CDR3 is 13 residues. Germline V gene data show CDR1 as GTSNPN and CDR2 as SVGIG (reference sequence). In DNA, the CDR3 is TGTGCCTGGAGGATCCGGGGGGAAGAGACCCAGTACTTC. This sequence encodes CAWRIRGEETQYF.

This clone was counted only a few times. The gene calls are TRBV28 and TRBJ1-5; the D is unclear. The CDR3 spans 13 residues. Per germline, CDR1 MDHEN and CDR2 SYDVKM. V was shortened by 2 bases and J by 4 bases, with 6 bases between the two germline ends. The CDR3 DNA reads TGTGCCAGCAGTTTAGTGAGAAATCAGCCCCAGCATTTT. The encoded protein is CASSLVRNQPQHF.

This clone has only one observation. This sequence joins TRBV4-1 and TRBJ1-4, with 7 bases identical to TRBD1. After removal of 4 bases from V and 9 bases from J, the junction contained 8 bases not matched to a gene. CDR1 is MGHRA and CDR2 is YSYEKL in the germline V gene. The CDR3 has 14 amino acids. The CDR3 loop reads CASSLGQIQQKLFF. As DNA, the CDR3 is TGCGCCAGCAGCCTGGGACAGATCCAACAAAAACTGTTTTTT.

The chain joins TRBV27 to TRBJ1-2; 12 bases line up with TRBD1. The J segment lost 8 bases and the V segment lost 2 bases, leaving 9 bases of the junction unmatched. The CDR3 runs 16 residues. Per the germline V gene, CDR1 is MNHEY and CDR2 is SMNVEV (reference sequence). CDR3 loop: CASSLNRDRGREGYTF. Here the CDR3 DNA reads TGTGCCAGCAGTTTAAACCGGGACAGGGGGCGAGAGGGCTACACCTTC.

The gene calls are TRBV10-3 and TRBJ1-1, with 8 bases identical to TRBD1. Germline V lookup: CDR1 ENHRY, CDR2 SYGVKD. CDR3 length equals 15 residues. With 2 bases clipped from V and 5 bases from J, the junction kept 7 bases outside the gene matches. Written as DNA, the CDR3 is TGTGCCATCAGTGAGCCTCGGACAGGGCGGACTGAAGCTTTCTTT. As protein: CAISEPRTGRTEAFF.

The V gene is TRBV19, the J gene TRBJ2-1; 7 nucleotides match TRBD1. The CDR3 totals 13 residues. Looked up from germline, CDR1 is LNHDA and CDR2 is SQIVND (reference sequence). V lost 7 bases, J lost 5 bases, and 5 bases stayed unmatched. The CDR3 bases are TGTGCCAGTACCGAAGACAGGGACAATGAGCAGTTCTTC. The encoded protein is CASTEDRDNEQFF.

The chain uses TRBV27 and TRBJ2-1; 12 bases align to TRBD1. The germline gives CDR1 MNHEY, CDR2 SMNVEV (reference sequence). This CDR3 comprises 17 residues. V dropped 4 bases and J dropped 4; count of bases not matched to a gene: 8. The CDR3 protein is CASSSSEGQGAYNEQFF. The CDR3 DNA sequence: TGTGCCAGCAGTTCCTCCGAGGGACAGGGGGCGTACAATGAGCAGTTCTTC.

The chain links TRBV5-1 to TRBJ1-1, with TRBD1 identical over 10 bases. This CDR3 is 13 amino acids long. Trimming at V came to 7 bases and at J to 4 bases, leaving 4 bases not matched to a gene. Per germline, CDR1 SGHRS and CDR2 YFSETQ. DNA of the CDR3: TGCGCCAGCGGCCGGACAGGGGGCACTGAAGCTTTCTTT. It codes for CASGRTGGTEAFF.

The chain combines TRBV19 with TRBJ2-3, with 8 bases that match TRBD2. After removal of 2 bases from V and 5 bases from J, the junction contained 3 bases not matched to a gene. There are 14 residues in the CDR3. The germline CDR1 and CDR2 sequences are LNHDA and SQIVND (reference sequence). CDR3 DNA: TGTGCCAGTAGTATAAGCGGGGGCGAAGATACGCAGTATTTT. The encoded protein is CASSISGGEDTQYF. The full variable domain, completed using reference TRBV19 and TRBJ2-3, is DGGITQSPKYLFRKEGQNVTLSCEQNLNHDAMYWYRQDPGQGLRLIYYSQIVNDFQKGDIAEGYSVSREKKESFPLTVTSAQKNPTAFYLCASSISGGEDTQYFGPGTRLTVL.

The chain links TRBV30 to TRBJ2-7; 9 bases fit TRBD2. The CDR3 is made up of 14 amino acids. V lost 4 bases, J lost 0 bases, and 4 bases stayed unmatched. Germline assignment: CDR1 GTSNPN and CDR2 SVGIG (reference sequence). Written as DNA, the CDR3 is TGTGCCTGGACCCATAGCGGGAGCTCCTACGAGCAGTACTTC. Protein: CAWTHSGSSYEQYF.

The CDR3 DNA reads TGTGCCAGCAGCCCTTGGACTTCCTTCTACAATGAGCAGTTCTTC. It yields the protein CASSPWTSFYNEQFF. The rearrangement joins TRBV5-6 to TRBJ2-1; D is possibly TRBD2 (5 bases). The germline V and J ends were trimmed by 4 bases and 3 bases, with 14 bases remaining between them. The germline CDR1 and CDR2 sequences are SGHDT and YYEEEE. This CDR3 is 15 amino acids long.